The 32 T cell receptor beta chains below all came from one sample that was sequenced in a study of T cell responses to AZD1222 COVID-19 vaccine. The data were produced by immunoSEQ multiplex PCR, yet TCRdb's version contains in-frame clones alone and is incomplete. The sample contains about 120,000 clones, about 86% of which appear only once. This material consisted of peripheral blood, taken 28 days after the second AZD1222 dose. The receptors here all came from an adult who received the AZD1222 COVID-19 vaccine.

The chain recombines TRBV7-2 with TRBJ2-5, with D perhaps matching TRBD2 (6 bases). V lost 1 base to trimming and J lost 0 bases, with 18 bases between them. Germline V gene sequence: CDR1 SGHTA, CDR2 FQGNSA. This CDR3 region has 18 residues. This CDR3 reads CASSLGWLAGDYQETQYF. CDR3 nucleotides: TGTGCCAGCAGCTTAGGATGGTTGGCCGGGGACTACCAAGAGACCCAGTACTTC.

The chain carries TRBV3-1 (or the pseudogene TRBV3-2) and TRBJ1-1; weak D call: TRBD1 (5 bases). CDR3 length: 14 amino acids. The V and J ends lost 2 bases and 1 base respectively, with 8 bases between them. Germline V CDR1 and CDR2: LGHDT, YNNKEL (reference sequence). DNA of the CDR3: TGTGCCAGCAGCCAAACTGACAGGAACACTGAAGCTTTCTTT. It translates to CASSQTDRNTEAFF.

V usage is TRBV5-1 and J usage is TRBJ2-2; D tentatively reads TRBD1 or TRBD2 (6 bases each). Trimming took 4 bases from V and 2 from J, leaving 15 bases between them. From germline, CDR1 is SGHRS and CDR2 YFSETQ. This CDR3 spans 16 amino acids. CDR3 sequence (DNA): TGCGCCAGCAGCCCGGGGGTACAGGGAAACACCGGGGAGCTGTTTTTT. Protein: CASSPGVQGNTGELFF.

For the CDR3, the DNA is TGTGCCAGCAGTTACTCCGGGACGCGTCAAACGGGGGAGCAGTACTTC. Residues: CASSYSGTRQTGEQYF. J is TRBJ2-7 and V is TRBV6-2 or TRBV6-3; D tentatively fits TRBD1 or TRBD2 (5 bases each). V was trimmed by 0 bases and J by 7 bases, leaving 19 bases between them. There are 16 residues in the CDR3. The V gene's germline CDR1 is MNHEY and CDR2 SVGEGT.

The chain employs TRBV19 and TRBJ2-7, with 8 bases that match TRBD1. This CDR3 contains 15 residues. V gave up 7 bases and J gave up 5 bases; unmatched junction bases: 13. Looked up from germline, CDR1 is LNHDA and CDR2 is SQIVND (reference sequence). CDR3 sequence reads: CASKTQGASANEQYF. In DNA, the CDR3 is TGTGCCAGTAAAACGCAGGGGGCCTCGGCGAACGAGCAGTACTTC. The entire variable domain, with the rest obtained from reference TRBV19 and TRBJ2-7, is as follows: DGGITQSPKYLFRKEGQNVTLSCEQNLNHDAMYWYRQDPGQGLRLIYYSQIVNDFQKGDIAEGYSVSREKKESFPLTVTSAQKNPTAFYLCASKTQGASANEQYFGPGTRLTVT.

V usage is TRBV6-2 or TRBV6-3 and J usage is TRBJ2-5; TRBD2 is a possible D gene (7 bases). The V and J ends lost 7 bases and 1 base respectively, with 19 bases between them. CDR1 and CDR2 (germline): MNHEY, SVGEGT. The CDR3 totals 16 residues. The CDR3, as DNA: TGTGCCAGCACCCCCCCTAGGGGGGGAGCCCAAGAGACCCAGTACTTC. Protein sequence: CASTPPRGGAQETQYF.

V usage is TRBV11-2 and J usage is TRBJ1-5; 7 nucleotides agree with TRBD1. CDR3 length equals 17 residues. Germline trimming cut 0 bases from V and 6 bases from J; bases unmatched to any gene: 11. Germline V gives CDR1 SGHAT, CDR2 FQNNGV. The CDR3 loop reads CASSLDGRQGGGQPQHF. The CDR3 DNA reads as TGTGCCAGCAGCTTAGATGGGCGACAGGGTGGGGGTCAGCCCCAGCATTTT.

The chain recombines TRBV4-3 with TRBJ2-1, with 11 bases lining up with TRBD2. CDR1 and CDR2 (germline): LGHNA, YSLEER. CDR3 length: 18 residues. V shed 0 bases and J 1 base; nucleotides not matched to a gene: 5. CDR3 loop: CASSQESSGGASYNEQFF. Here the CDR3 DNA reads TGCGCCAGCAGCCAAGAGAGTAGCGGGGGGGCATCCTACAATGAGCAGTTCTTC.

This chain joins TRBV10-1 and TRBJ1-1; a weak D match, TRBD1 (6 bases). Germline V gene lookup returns CDR1 WNHNN and CDR2 SYGVQD (reference sequence). The ends were cut back, 6 bases at V and 1 base at J, with 12 bases in the middle. The CDR3 loop spans 14 amino acids. This CDR3 reads CASSVDRQNTEAFF. CDR3 in DNA: TGCGCCAGCAGCGTAGACAGGCAGAACACTGAAGCTTTCTTT.

The V call is TRBV5-1, the J call TRBJ2-5; tentatively, D is TRBD2 (6 bases). From germline, CDR1 is SGHRS and CDR2 YFSETQ. The ends were cut back, 4 bases at V and 5 bases at J, with 12 bases in the middle. CDR3 length equals 13 residues. The CDR3 DNA sequence: TGCGCCAGCAGCCAAACTAGCAGGGAGACCCAGTACTTC. Encoded protein: CASSQTSRETQYF.

This clone has just one count. V is TRBV6-6 and J is TRBJ2-1, with D unresolved. Trimming cost V 2 bases and J 0 bases, with 8 bases left between them. This CDR3 comprises 15 residues. CDR1 and CDR2 from the germline V gene are MNHNY and SVGAGI (reference sequence). This CDR3 reads CASSYTSSSYNEQFF. In nucleotides, the CDR3 is TGTGCCAGCAGTTACACCAGCAGCTCCTACAATGAGCAGTTCTTC.

V and J are TRBV28 and TRBJ1-2; D possibly corresponds to TRBD1 (6 bases). Deletions cut 5 bases from V and 5 bases from J, with 27 bases between. This CDR3 is built from 18 residues. Germline values: CDR1 MDHEN, CDR2 SYDVKM. The CDR3 spells CASSAPAGQATGGYGYTF. The DNA for the CDR3 is TGTGCCAGCAGTGCCCCTGCGGGACAAGCGACAGGAGGTTATGGCTACACCTTC.

The chain combines TRBV6-5 with TRBJ2-1; D is undetermined. The CDR3 has 11 amino acids. Germline lookup yields CDR1 MNHEY and CDR2 SVGAGI. V lost 9 bases to trimming and J lost 4 bases, with 7 bases between them. In DNA, the CDR3 is TGTGCCAGTCGAATGTACAATGAGCAGTTCTTC. This encodes CASRMYNEQFF.

This sequence joins TRBV5-1 and TRBJ1-1, with 10 bases aligning to TRBD1. CDR1 SGHRS and CDR2 YFSETQ come from the germline V gene. This CDR3 region has 14 residues. The V segment lost 3 bases and the J segment 7 bases; nucleotides outside the gene matches: 6. CDR3 sequence: CASSSDRGLVEAFF. CDR3 coding DNA: TGCGCCAGCAGCTCCGACAGGGGGCTGGTTGAAGCTTTCTTT.

J is TRBJ2-1 and V is TRBV5-6; D may be TRBD2 (6 bases). Germline lookup yields CDR1 SGHDT and CDR2 YYEEEE. V was cut by 0 bases and J by 0 bases, with 19 bases left in between. CDR3 length: 19 residues. The CDR3 DNA reads as TGTGCCAGCAGCTTGGGACCCCTGAGGGAGGAGAGCTCCTACAATGAGCAGTTCTTC. It codes for CASSLGPLREESSYNEQFF.

This chain uses TRBV3-1 (or the pseudogene TRBV3-2) with TRBJ1-2, with no clear D. This CDR3 comprises 15 residues. Trimming removed 4 bases from V and 1 base from J, with 13 bases in between. Germline V lookup: CDR1 LGHDT, CDR2 YNNKEL (reference sequence). CDR3 residues: CASSRGQTGNYGYTF. The CDR3 DNA sequence: TGTGCCAGCAGCCGCGGGCAGACCGGTAACTATGGCTACACCTTC.

This chain connects TRBV11-1 to TRBJ2-7; 14 nucleotides line up with TRBD2. The CDR3 runs to 16 residues. Per germline, CDR1 SGHAT and CDR2 FQDESV (reference sequence). V trimming: 5 bases; J trimming: 2 bases; junction bases outside the gene matches: 5. CDR3: CASSQPGLAGAYEQYF. CDR3 DNA sequence: TGTGCCAGCAGCCAACCGGGACTAGCGGGAGCCTACGAGCAGTACTTC.

J is TRBJ2-1 and V is TRBV9; D unclear. Trimming cost V 4 bases and J 8 bases, with 19 bases left between them. CDR3 length: 15 residues. Per the germline V gene, CDR1 is SGDLS and CDR2 is YYNGEE. The CDR3 is CASSTSSRSDDEQFF. The CDR3 DNA reads as TGTGCCAGCAGCACCAGTTCGCGGAGTGACGATGAGCAGTTCTTC.

The chain couples TRBV5-1 to TRBJ2-7; no reliable D call. The CDR3 has 13 amino acids. CDR1 SGHRS and CDR2 YFSETQ come from the germline V gene. V was cut by 2 bases and J by 3 bases, with 9 bases left in between. The CDR3 bases are TGCGCCAGCAGCTTAAAAACTGGCTACGAGCAGTACTTC. Its protein product is CASSLKTGYEQYF.

V usage is TRBV5-4 and J usage is TRBJ2-7; maybe TRBD1 (6 bases). This CDR3 contains 13 residues. Germline CDR1 SGHNT, CDR2 YYREEE (reference sequence). V dropped 4 bases and J dropped 3 bases, with 11 bases sitting between them. The CDR3 region has the DNA TGTGCCAGCAGCAGTGGACAGTTCTACGAGCAGTACTTC. This encodes CASSSGQFYEQYF. Combining the CDR3 with reference TRBV5-4 and TRBJ2-7 gives the whole variable domain ETGVTQSPTHLIKTRGQQVTLRCSSQSGHNTVSWYQQALGQGPQFIFQYYREEENGRGNFPPRFSGLQFPNYSSELNVNALELDDSALYLCASSSGQFYEQYFGPGTRLTVT.

This chain links TRBV19 with TRBJ1-5, with D unresolved. The V gene lost 3 bases and the J gene lost 3 bases, with 9 bases spanning the gap. The CDR3 sequence is 14 residues long. CDR1 and CDR2 from the germline V gene are LNHDA and SQIVND (reference sequence). The DNA for the CDR3 is TGTGCCAGTAGTATTAATCAGAACAATCAGCCCCAGCATTTT. Translation: CASSINQNNQPQHF.

V and J are TRBV28 and TRBJ2-2, with 7 positions matching TRBD1. CDR3 size: 15 residues. Germline V gene data show CDR1 as MDHEN and CDR2 as SYDVKM. Germline trimming cut 7 bases from V and 2 bases from J; bases unmatched to any gene: 7. As DNA, the CDR3 is TGTGCCAGCAAGGAACAGGGGCAAAACACCGGGGAGCTGTTTTTT. It specifies CASKEQGQNTGELFF.

The chain combines TRBV10-3 with TRBJ1-3; D ambiguous. This CDR3 is built from 15 residues. V gave up 3 bases and J gave up 1 base, with 10 bases separating them. Germline CDR1 ENHRY, CDR2 SYGVKD. DNA of the CDR3: TGTGCCATCAGTGAATCCTGGGGTTCTGGAAACACCATATATTTT. It translates to CAISESWGSGNTIYF.

The rearrangement joins TRBV6-5 to TRBJ1-2; 8 bases fit TRBD1. Germline V gene data show CDR1 as MNHEY and CDR2 as SVGAGI. CDR3 length: 14 residues. The junction had 8 bases not matched to a gene; V was cut back by 4 bases and J by 7 bases. In nucleotides, the CDR3 is TGTGCCAGCAGTTCCCTTCGGACAGGGCCTGGCTACACCTTC. Its protein product is CASSSLRTGPGYTF.

The chain recombines TRBV2 with TRBJ1-5; 8 bases fit TRBD1. The CDR3 loop spans 15 amino acids. Germline V gene sequence: CDR1 SNHLY, CDR2 FYNNEI. The V segment lost 6 bases and the J segment 2 bases; nucleotides outside the gene matches: 6. The CDR3 protein is CASRKQGVGNQPQHF. As DNA, the CDR3 is TGTGCCAGCAGGAAACAGGGGGTTGGCAATCAGCCCCAGCATTTT.

The chain couples TRBV7-9 to TRBJ1-1, with D possibly matching TRBD1 (6 bases). With 2 bases removed from V and 1 base from J, the gap between germline ends came to 8 bases. Germline loops: CDR1 SEHNR, CDR2 FQNEAQ (reference sequence). This CDR3 has 14 residues. The CDR3: CASSLQGRNTEAFF. The CDR3, as DNA: TGTGCCAGCAGCTTACAGGGGAGGAACACTGAAGCTTTCTTT.

V and J are TRBV7-6 and TRBJ2-5; tentatively, D is TRBD1 (6 bases). V gave up 4 bases and J gave up 2 bases, with 8 bases separating them. Germline CDR1 is SGHVS and CDR2 is FNYEAQ. The CDR3 totals 13 residues. The CDR3 loop is CASSSGQQETQYF. The DNA of the CDR3 is TGTGCCAGCAGCTCCGGACAGCAAGAGACCCAGTACTTC.

The chain combines TRBV19 with TRBJ1-1; D remains ambiguous. Germline assignment: CDR1 LNHDA and CDR2 SQIVND (reference sequence). CDR3 length: 13 residues. The V end lost 5 bases, the J end lost 0 bases, and 7 bases lay between the germline ends. The CDR3 region is CASSDNMNTEAFF. CDR3 DNA sequence: TGTGCCAGTAGTGATAATATGAACACTGAAGCTTTCTTT.

This chain connects TRBV9 to TRBJ2-1; D possibly corresponds to TRBD2 (5 bases). The V end was cut by 0 bases, the J end by 4 bases, with 14 bases between. The CDR3 length is 16 residues. Germline CDR1 and CDR2: SGDLS and YYNGEE. The CDR3, as DNA: TGTGCCAGCAGCGTAGACCCCGGGGAGCTTTACAATGAGCAGTTCTTC. It is translated as CASSVDPGELYNEQFF.

V gene TRBV2 combines with J gene TRBJ2-2; either TRBD1 or TRBD2 may fit D (5 bases each). CDR1 and CDR2 (germline): SNHLY, FYNNEI. The CDR3 totals 14 residues. Deletions cut 8 bases from V and 7 bases from J, with 17 bases between. CDR3 sequence reads: CASCIGGEGGELFF. CDR3 DNA: TGTGCCAGCTGTATTGGGGGAGAAGGCGGGGAGCTGTTTTTT.

V is TRBV2 and J is TRBJ1-2; D might be TRBD1 (5 bases). This CDR3 has 16 residues. Germline V lookup: CDR1 SNHLY, CDR2 FYNNEI. V lost 2 bases and J 2 bases, leaving 15 bases between the germline ends. CDR3: CASSELDTPGNYGYTF. The CDR3 DNA follows: TGTGCCAGCAGTGAACTGGACACACCCGGGAACTATGGCTACACCTTC.

J is TRBJ2-3 and V is TRBV28, with D possibly matching TRBD1 (6 bases). There are 14 residues in the CDR3. CDR1 is MDHEN and CDR2 is SYDVKM in the germline V gene. Between the trimmed V and J ends, which lost 3 bases and 9 bases, there was a span of 16 bases. The CDR3: CASSLGPGAPTQYF. The CDR3 nucleotides are TGTGCCAGCAGTTTGGGCCCAGGGGCCCCGACGCAGTATTTT.